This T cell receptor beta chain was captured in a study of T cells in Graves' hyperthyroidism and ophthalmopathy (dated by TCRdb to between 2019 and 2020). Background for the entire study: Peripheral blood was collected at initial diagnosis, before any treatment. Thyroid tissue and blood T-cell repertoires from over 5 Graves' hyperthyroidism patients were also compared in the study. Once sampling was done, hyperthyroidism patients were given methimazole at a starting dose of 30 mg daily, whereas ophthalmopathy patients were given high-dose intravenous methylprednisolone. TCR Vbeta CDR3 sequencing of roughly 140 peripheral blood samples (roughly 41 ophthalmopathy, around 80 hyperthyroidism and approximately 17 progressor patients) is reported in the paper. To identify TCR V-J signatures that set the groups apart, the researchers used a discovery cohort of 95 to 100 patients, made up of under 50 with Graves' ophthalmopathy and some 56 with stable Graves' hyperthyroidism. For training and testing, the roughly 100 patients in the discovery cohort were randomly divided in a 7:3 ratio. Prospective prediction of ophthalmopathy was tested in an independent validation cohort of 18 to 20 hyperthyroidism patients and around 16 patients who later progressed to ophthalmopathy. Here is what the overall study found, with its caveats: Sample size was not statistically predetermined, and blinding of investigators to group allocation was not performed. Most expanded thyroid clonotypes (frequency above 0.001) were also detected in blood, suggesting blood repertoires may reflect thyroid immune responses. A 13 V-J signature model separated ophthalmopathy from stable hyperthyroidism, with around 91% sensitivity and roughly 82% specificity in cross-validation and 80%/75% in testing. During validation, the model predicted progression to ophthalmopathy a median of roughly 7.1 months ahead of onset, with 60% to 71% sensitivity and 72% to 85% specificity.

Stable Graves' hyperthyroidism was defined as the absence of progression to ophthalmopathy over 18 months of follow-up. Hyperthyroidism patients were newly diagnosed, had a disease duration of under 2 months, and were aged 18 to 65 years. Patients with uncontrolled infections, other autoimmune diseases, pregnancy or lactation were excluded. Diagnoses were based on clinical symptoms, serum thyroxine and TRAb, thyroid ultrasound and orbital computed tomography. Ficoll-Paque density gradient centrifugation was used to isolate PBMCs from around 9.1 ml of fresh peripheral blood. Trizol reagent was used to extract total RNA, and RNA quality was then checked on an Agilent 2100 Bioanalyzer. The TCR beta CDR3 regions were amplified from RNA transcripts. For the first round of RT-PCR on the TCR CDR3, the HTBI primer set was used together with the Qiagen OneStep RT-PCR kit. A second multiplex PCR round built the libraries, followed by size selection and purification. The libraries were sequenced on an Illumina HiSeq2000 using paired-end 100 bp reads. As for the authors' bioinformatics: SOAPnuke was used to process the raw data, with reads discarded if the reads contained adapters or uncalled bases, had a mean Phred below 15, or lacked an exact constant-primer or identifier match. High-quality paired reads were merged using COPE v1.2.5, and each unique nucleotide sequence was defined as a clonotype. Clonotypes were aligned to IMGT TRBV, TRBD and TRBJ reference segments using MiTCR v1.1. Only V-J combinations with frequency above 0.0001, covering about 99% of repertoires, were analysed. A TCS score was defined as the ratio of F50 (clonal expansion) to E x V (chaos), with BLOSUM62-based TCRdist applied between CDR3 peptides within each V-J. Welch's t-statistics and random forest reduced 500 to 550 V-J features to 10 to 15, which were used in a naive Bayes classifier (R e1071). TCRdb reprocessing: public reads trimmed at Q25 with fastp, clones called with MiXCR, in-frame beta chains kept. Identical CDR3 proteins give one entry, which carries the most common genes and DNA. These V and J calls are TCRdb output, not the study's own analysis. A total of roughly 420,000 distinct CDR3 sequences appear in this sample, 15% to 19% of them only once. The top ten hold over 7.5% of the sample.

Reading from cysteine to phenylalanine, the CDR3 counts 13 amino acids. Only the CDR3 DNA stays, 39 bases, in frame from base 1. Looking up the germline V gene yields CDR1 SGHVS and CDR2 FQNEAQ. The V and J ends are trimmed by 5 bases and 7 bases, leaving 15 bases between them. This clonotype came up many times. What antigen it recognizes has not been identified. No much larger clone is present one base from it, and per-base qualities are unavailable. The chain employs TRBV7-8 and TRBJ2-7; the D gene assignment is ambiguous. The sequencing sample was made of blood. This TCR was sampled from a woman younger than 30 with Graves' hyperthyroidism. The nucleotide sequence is TGTGCCAGCAGCCCCGTTTTTTCGGAAGAGCAGTACTTC. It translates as CASSPVFSEEQYF. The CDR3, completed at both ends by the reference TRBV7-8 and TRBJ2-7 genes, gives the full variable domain GAGVSQSPRYKVAKRGQDVALRCDPISGHVSLFWYQQALGQGPEFLTYFQNEAQLDKSGLPSDRFFAERPEGSVSTLKIQRTQQEDSAVYLCASSPVFSEEQYFGPGTRLTVT.